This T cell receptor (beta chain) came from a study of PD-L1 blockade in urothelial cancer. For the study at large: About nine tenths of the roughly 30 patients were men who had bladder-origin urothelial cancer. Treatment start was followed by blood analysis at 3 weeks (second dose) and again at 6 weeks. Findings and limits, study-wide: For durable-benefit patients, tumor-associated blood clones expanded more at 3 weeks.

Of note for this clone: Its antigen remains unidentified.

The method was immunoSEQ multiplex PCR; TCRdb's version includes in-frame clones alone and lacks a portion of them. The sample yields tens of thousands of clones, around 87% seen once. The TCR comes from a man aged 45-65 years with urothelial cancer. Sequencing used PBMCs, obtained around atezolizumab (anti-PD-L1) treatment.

The CDR3 spells CAWSVPGGYTF. The CDR3 DNA follows: TGTGCCTGGAGTGTCCCGGGTGGCTACACCTTC. The V gene is TRBV30, the J gene TRBJ1-2; D is unresolved. Trimming removed 0 bases at V and 7 bases at J, with 6 bases between. The CDR3 has 11 amino acids. CDR1 and CDR2 from the germline V gene are GTSNPN and SVGIG (reference sequence).